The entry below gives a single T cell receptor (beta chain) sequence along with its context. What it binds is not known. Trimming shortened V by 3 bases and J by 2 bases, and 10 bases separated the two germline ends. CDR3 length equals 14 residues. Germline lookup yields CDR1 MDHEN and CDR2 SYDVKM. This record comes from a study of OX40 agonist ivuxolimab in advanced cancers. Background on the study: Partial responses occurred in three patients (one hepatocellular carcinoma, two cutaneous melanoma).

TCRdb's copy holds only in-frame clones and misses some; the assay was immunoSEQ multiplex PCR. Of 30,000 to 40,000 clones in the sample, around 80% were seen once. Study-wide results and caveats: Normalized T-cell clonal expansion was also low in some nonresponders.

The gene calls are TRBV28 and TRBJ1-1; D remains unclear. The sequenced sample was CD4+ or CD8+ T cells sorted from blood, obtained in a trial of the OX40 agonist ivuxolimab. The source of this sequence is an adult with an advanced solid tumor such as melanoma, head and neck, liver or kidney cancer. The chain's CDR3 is CASSFGGFNTEAFF. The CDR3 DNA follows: TGTGCCAGCAGTTTTGGAGGGTTCAACACTGAAGCTTTCTTT. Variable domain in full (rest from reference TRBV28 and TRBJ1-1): DVKVTQSSRYLVKRTGEKVFLECVQDMDHENMFWYRQDPGLGLRLIYFSYDVKMKEKGDIPEGYSVSREKKERFSLILESASTNQTSMYLCASSFGGFNTEAFFGQGTRLTVV.